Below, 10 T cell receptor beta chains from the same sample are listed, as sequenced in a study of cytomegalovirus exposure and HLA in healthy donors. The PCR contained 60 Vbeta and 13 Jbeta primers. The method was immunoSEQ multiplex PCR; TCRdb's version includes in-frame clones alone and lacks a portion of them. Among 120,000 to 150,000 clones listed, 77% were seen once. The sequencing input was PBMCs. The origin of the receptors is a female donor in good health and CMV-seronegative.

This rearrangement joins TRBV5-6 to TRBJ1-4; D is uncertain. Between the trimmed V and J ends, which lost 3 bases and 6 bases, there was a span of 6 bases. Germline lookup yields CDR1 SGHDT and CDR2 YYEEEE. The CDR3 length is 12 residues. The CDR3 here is CASSSFDEKLFF. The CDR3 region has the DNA TGTGCCAGCAGCTCTTTTGATGAAAAACTGTTTTTT. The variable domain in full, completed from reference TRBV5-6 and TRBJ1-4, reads DAGVTQSPTHLIKTRGQQVTLRCSPKSGHDTVSWYQQALGQGPQFIFQYYEEEERQRGNFPDRFSGHQFPNYSSELNVNALLLGDSALYLCASSSFDEKLFFGSGTQLSVL.

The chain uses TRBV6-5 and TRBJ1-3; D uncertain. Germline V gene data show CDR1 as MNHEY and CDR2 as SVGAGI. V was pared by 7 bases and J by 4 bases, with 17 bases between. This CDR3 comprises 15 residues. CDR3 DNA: TGTGCCAGCACCCCTGCCCGGGGAGCCGGAAACACCATATATTTT. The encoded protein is CASTPARGAGNTIYF.

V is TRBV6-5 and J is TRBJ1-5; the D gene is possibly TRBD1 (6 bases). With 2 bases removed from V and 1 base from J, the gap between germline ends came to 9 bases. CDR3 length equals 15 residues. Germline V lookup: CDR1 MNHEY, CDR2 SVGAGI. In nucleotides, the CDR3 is TGTGCCAGCAGTTACCGGACAGCGAGCAATCAGCCCCAGCATTTT. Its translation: CASSYRTASNQPQHF.

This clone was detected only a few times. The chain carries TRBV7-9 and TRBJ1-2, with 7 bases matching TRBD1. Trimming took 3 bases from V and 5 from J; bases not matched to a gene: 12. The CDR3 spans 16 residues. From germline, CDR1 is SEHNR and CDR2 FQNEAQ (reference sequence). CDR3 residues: CASSFAPGQLVYGYTF. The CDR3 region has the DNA TGTGCCAGCAGCTTTGCACCGGGACAGCTGGTATATGGCTACACCTTC. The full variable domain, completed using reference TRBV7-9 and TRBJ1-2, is DTGVSQNPRHKITKRGQNVTFRCDPISEHNRLYWYRQTLGQGPEFLTYFQNEAQLEKSRLLSDRFSAERPKGSFSTLEIQRTEQGDSAMYLCASSFAPGQLVYGYTFGSGTRLTVV.

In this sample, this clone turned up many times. CDR3 sequence: CASSATGTAYTDTQYF. In DNA form, the CDR3 reads TGTGCCAGCAGCGCGACCGGGACAGCCTACACAGATACGCAGTATTTT. The V and J genes are TRBV9 and TRBJ2-3; 7 bases agree with TRBD1. Germline V gene data show CDR1 as SGDLS and CDR2 as YYNGEE. This CDR3 contains 16 residues. V lost 3 bases to trimming and J lost 2 bases; unmatched junction nucleotides: 9. The variable domain in full, completed from reference TRBV9 and TRBJ2-3, reads DSGVTQTPKHLITATGQRVTLRCSPRSGDLSVYWYQQSLDQGLQFLIQYYNGEERAKGNILERFSAQQFPDLHSELNLSSLELGDSALYFCASSATGTAYTDTQYFGPGTRLTVL.

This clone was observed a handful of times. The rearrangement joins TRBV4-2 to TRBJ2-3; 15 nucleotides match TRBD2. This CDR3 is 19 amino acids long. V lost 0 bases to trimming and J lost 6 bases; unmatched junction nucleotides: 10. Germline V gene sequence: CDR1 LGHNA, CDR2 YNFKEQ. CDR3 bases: TGTGCCAGCAGCCAAGATAGGCGGACTAGCGGGGGGGCCGGCGATACGCAGTATTTT. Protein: CASSQDRRTSGGAGDTQYF.

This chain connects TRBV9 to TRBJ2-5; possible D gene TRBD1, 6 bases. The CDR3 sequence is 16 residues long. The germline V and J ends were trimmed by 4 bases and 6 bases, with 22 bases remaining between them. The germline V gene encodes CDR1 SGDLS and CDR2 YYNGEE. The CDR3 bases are TGTGCCAGCAGCCCACTTGAACAGGGCAGGGATAAGACCCAGTACTTC. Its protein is CASSPLEQGRDKTQYF.

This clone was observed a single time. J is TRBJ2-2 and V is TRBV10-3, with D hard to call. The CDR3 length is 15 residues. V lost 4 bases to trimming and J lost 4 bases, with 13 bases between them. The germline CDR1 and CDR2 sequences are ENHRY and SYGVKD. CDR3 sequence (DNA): TGTGCCATCAGTGGGTCCGGGTCGGGCACCGGGGAGCTGTTTTTT. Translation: CAISGSGSGTGELFF.

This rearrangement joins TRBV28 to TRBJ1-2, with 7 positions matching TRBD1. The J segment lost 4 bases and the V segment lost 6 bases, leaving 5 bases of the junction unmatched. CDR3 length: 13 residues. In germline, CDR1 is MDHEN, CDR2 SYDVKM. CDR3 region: CASRGGQIYGYTF. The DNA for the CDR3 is TGTGCCAGCAGGGGGGGACAGATCTATGGCTACACCTTC.

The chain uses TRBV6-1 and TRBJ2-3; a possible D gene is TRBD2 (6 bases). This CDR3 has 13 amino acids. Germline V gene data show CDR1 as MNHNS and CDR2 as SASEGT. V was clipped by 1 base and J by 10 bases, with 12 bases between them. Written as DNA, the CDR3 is TGTGCCAGCAGTGAAGTTGTGAGGGAGGCGCAGTATTTT. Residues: CASSEVVREAQYF.